This TCR beta chain was retrieved from a study of T cells of healthy individuals. The CDR3 consists of 15 residues. The V segment lost 6 bases and the J segment 0 bases; nucleotides outside the gene matches: 6. The germline gives CDR1 SGHRS, CDR2 YFSETQ. TCRdb redid the calling of the 5' RACE reads with MiXCR, one entry per CDR3 protein. The profile shows about 96,000 distinct CDR3 sequences, approximately 15% of them singletons. A few counts support this clonotype. The sequence was obtained from a human donor in good health. The V gene is TRBV5-1, the J gene TRBJ2-1; TRBD2 agrees at 7 bases. CDR3 residues: CASKGLAASYNEQFF. The DNA of the CDR3 is TGCGCCAGCAAGGGGCTAGCGGCCTCCTACAATGAGCAGTTCTTC.